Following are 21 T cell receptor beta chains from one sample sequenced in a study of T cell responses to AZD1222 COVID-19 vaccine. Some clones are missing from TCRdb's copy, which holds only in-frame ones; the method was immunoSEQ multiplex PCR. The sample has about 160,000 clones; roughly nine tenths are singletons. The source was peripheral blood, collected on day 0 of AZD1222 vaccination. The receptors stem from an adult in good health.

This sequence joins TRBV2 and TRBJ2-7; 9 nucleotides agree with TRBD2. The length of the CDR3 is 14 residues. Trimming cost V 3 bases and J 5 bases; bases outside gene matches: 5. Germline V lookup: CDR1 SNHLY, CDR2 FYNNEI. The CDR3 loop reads CASSDPSGANEQYF. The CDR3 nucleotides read TGTGCCAGCAGTGATCCTAGCGGGGCTAACGAGCAGTACTTC.

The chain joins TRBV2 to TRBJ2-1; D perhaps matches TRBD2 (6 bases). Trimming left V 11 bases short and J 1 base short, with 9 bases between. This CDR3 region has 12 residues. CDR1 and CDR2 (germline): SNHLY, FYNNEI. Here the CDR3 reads CAYGGSYNEQFF. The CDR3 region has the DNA TGTGCCTATGGGGGGTCCTACAATGAGCAGTTCTTC.

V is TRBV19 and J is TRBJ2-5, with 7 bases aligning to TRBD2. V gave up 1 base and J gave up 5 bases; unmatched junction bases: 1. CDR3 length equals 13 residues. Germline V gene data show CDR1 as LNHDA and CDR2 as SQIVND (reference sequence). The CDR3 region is CASSIGEGETQYF. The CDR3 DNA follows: TGTGCCAGTAGTATAGGGGAGGGCGAGACCCAGTACTTC.

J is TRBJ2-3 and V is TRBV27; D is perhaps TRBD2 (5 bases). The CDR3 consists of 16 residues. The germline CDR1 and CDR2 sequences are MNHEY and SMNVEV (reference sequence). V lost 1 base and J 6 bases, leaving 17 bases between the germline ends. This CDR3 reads CASSLYREGTGDTQYF. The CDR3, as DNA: TGTGCCAGCAGTTTATATAGAGAGGGTACGGGGGATACGCAGTATTTT.

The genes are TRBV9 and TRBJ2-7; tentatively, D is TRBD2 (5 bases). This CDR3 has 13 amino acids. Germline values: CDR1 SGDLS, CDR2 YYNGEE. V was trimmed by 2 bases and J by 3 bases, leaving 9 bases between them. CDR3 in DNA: TGTGCCAGCAGCGTGGGGAGTAGCTACGAGCAGTACTTC. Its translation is CASSVGSSYEQYF.

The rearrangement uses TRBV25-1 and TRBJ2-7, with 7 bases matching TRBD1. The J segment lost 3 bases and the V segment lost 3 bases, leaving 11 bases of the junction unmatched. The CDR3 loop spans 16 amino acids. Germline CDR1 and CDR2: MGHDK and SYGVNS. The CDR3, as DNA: TGTGCCAGCAGTGACCCTAGGACAGGAAGAGTCTACGAGCAGTACTTC. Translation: CASSDPRTGRVYEQYF.

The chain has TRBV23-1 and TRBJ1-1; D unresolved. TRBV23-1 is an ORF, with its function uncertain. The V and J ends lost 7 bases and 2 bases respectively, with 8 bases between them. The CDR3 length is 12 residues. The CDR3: CASIQDNTEAFF. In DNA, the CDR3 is TGCGCCAGCATCCAGGATAACACTGAAGCTTTCTTT.

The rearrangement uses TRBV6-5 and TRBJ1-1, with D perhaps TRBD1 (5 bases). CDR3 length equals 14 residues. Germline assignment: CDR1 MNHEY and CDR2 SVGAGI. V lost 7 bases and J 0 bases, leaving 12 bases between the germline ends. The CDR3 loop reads CASKPRAVNTEAFF. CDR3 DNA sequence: TGTGCCAGCAAACCCAGGGCCGTGAACACTGAAGCTTTCTTT.

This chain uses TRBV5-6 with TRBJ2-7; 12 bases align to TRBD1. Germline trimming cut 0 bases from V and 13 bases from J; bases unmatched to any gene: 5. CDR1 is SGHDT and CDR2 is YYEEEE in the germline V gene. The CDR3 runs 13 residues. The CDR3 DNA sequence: TGTGCCAGCAGCTTGGCCCGGGACAGGGGGCGATACTTC. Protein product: CASSLARDRGRYF. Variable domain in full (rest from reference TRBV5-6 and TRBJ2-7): DAGVTQSPTHLIKTRGQQVTLRCSPKSGHDTVSWYQQALGQGPQFIFQYYEEEERQRGNFPDRFSGHQFPNYSSELNVNALLLGDSALYLCASSLARDRGRYFGPGTRLTVT.

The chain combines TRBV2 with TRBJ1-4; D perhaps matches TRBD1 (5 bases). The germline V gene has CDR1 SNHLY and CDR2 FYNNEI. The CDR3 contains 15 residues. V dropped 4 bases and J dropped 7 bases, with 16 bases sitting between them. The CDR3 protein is CASSATGAGVEKLFF. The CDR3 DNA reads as TGTGCCAGCAGTGCTACCGGGGCCGGGGTTGAAAAACTGTTTTTT.

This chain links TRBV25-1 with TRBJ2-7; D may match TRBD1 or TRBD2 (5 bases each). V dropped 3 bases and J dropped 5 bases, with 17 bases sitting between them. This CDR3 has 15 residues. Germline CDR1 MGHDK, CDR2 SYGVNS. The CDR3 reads CASSDLRDRFDEQYF. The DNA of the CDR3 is TGTGCCAGCAGTGATCTCCGGGACCGCTTTGACGAGCAGTACTTC.

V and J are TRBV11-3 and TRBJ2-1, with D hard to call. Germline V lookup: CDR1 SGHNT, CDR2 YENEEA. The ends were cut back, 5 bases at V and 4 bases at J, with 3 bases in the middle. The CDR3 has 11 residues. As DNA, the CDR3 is TGTGCCAGCAGCCATTACAATGAGCAGTTCTTC. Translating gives CASSHYNEQFF. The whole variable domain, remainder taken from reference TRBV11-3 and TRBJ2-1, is EAGVVQSPRYKIIEKKQPVAFWCNPISGHNTLYWYLQNLGQGPELLIRYENEEAVDDSQLPKDRFSAERLKGVDSTLKIQPAELGDSAVYLCASSHYNEQFFGPGTRLTVL.

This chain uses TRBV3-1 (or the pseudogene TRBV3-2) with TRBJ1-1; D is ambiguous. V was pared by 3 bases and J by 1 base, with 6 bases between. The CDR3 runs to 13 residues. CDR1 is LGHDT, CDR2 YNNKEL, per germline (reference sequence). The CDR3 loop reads CASSHRRNTEAFF. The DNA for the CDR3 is TGTGCCAGCAGCCATAGAAGGAACACTGAAGCTTTCTTT.

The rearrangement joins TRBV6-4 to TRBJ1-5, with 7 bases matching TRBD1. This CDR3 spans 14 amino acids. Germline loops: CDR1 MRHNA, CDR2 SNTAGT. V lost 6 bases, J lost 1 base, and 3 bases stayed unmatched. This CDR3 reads CASRSQGSNQPQHF. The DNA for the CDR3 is TGTGCCAGCAGATCACAGGGGAGCAATCAGCCCCAGCATTTT.

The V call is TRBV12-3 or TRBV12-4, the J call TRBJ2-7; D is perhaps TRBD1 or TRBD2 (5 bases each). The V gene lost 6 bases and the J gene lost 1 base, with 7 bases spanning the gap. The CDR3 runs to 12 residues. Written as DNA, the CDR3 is TGTGCCAGCAGGGGACCGTCCTACGAGCAGTACTTC. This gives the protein CASRGPSYEQYF.

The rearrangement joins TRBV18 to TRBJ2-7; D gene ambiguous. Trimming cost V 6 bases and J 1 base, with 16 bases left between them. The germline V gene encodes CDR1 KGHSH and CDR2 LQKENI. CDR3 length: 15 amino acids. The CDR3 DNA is TGTGCCAGCTCGCCTACTTTGGGTGGTTCCTACGAGCAGTACTTC. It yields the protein CASSPTLGGSYEQYF.

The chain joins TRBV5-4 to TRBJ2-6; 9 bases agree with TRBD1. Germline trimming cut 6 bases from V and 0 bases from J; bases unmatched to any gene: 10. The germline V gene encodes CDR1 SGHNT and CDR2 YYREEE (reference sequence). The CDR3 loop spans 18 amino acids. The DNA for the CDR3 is TGTGCCAGCACTCTAGGGACAGGGATCTCCTCTGGGGCCAACGTCCTGACTTTC. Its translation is CASTLGTGISSGANVLTF.

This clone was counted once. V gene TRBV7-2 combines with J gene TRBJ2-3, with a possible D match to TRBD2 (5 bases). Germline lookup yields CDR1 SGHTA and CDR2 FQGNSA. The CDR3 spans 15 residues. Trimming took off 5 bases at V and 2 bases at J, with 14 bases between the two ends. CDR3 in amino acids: CASSPRPGFTDTQYF. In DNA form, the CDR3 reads TGTGCCAGCAGCCCAAGGCCGGGATTCACAGATACGCAGTATTTT.

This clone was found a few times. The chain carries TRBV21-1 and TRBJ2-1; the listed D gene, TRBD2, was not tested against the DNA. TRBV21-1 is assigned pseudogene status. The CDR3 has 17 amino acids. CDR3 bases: TGTGCCAGCAGCAGGTGGACTAGCGGGGACATCTACAATGAGCAGTTCTTC. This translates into CASSRWTSGDIYNEQFF.

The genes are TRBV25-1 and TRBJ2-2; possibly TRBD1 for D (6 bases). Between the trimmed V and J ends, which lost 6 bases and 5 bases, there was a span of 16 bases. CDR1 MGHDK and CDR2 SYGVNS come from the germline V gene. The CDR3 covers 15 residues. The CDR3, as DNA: TGTGCCAGCAGGGCCCCAGGGGCGTGGACCGGGGAGCTGTTTTTT. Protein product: CASRAPGAWTGELFF.

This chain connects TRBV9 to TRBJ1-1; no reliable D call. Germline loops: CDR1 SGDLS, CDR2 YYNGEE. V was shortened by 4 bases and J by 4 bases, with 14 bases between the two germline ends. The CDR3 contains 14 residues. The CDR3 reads CASSIQVGSTEAFF. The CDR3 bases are TGTGCCAGCAGCATCCAGGTGGGAAGCACTGAAGCTTTCTTT.